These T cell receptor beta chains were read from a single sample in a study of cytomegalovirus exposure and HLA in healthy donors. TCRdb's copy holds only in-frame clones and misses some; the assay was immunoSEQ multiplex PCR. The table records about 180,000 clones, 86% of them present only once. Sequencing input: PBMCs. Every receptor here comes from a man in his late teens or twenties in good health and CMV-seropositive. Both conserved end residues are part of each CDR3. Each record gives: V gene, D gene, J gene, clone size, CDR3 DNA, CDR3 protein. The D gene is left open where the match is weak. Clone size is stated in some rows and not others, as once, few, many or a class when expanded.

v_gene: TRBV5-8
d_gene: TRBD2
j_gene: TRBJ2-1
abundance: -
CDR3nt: TGTGCCAGCAGCTTGAAAAGCGGGGGGGACTACAATGAGCAGTTCTTC
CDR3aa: CASSLKSGGDYNEQFF

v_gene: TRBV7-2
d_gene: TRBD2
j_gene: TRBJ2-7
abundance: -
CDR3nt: TGTGCCAGCAGGGAGGGACTAGCGGGGACCTACGAGCAGTACTTC
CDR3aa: CASREGLAGTYEQYF

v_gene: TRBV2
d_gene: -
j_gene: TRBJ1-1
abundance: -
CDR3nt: TGTGCCAGCAGTGATGGAGGGGAAGCTTTCTTT
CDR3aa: CASSDGGEAFF

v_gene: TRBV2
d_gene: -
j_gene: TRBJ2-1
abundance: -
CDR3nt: TGTGCCAGCAGTACTCCTCGGGTCGGATTAAATGAGCAGTTCTTC
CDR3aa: CASSTPRVGLNEQFF

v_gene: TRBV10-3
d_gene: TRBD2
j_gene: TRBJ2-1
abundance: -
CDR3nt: TGTGCCATCAGTGAGCCCAGGGCCGGGGGGAACTTACGCTACAATGAGCAGTTCTTC
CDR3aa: CAISEPRAGGNLRYNEQFF

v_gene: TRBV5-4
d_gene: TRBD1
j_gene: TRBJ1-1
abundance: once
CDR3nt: TGTGCCAGCAGCACAGGGACAGGTCGGAGGGAAACTGAAGCTTTCTTT
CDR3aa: CASSTGTGRRETEAFF

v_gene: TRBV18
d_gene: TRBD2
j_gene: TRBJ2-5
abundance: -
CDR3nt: TGTGCCAGCTCACCCACTAGCGGCCAAGAGACCCAGTACTTC
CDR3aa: CASSPTSGQETQYF

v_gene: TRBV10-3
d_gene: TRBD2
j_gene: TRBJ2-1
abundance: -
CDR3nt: TGTGCCATCAGTCACGGGACTAGCGGCACCAATGAGCAGTTCTTC
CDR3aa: CAISHGTSGTNEQFF

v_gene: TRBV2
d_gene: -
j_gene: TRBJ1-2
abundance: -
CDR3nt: TGTGCCAGCAGTGCTTATGGCTACACCTTC
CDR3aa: CASSAYGYTF

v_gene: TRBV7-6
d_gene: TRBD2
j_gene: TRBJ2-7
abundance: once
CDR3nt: TGTGCCAGCAGCTCACCCTTAGCGGGAGGGCCCGGGTACGAGCAGTACTTC
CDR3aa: CASSSPLAGGPGYEQYF

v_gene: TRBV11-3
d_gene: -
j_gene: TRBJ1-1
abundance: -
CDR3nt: TGTGCCAGCAGCTATAGGCTCGGGGAGGACACTGAAGCTTTCTTT
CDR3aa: CASSYRLGEDTEAFF

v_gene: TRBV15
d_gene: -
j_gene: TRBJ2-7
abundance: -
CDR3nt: TGTGCCACCAGGGATCGAGGTTCCTACGAGCAGTACTTC
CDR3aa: CATRDRGSYEQYF

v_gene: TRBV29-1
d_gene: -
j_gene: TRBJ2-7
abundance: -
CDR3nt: TGCAGCTTCTCACGGCAGGACGAGCAGTACTTC
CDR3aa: CSFSRQDEQYF

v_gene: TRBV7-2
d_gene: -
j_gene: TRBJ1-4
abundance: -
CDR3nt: TGTGCCAGCAGCTTAGGGACAGCTAATGAAAAACTGTTTTTT
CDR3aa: CASSLGTANEKLFF